Below, 23 T cell receptor beta chains from the same sample are listed, as sequenced in a study of blood T cell repertoires in COVID-19. Clones were read by immunoSEQ multiplex PCR, and TCRdb kept only the in-frame ones, dropping some. Here the sample spans about 190,000 clones, 85% to 90% being singletons. Sequenced input: peripheral blood. The receptors shown here come from a man over 45 with acute or convalescent COVID-19.

The chain has TRBV7-2 and TRBJ2-1, with 8 positions matching TRBD2. The CDR3 length is 16 residues. Germline assignment: CDR1 SGHTA and CDR2 FQGNSA. With 1 base clipped from V and 6 bases from J, the junction kept 8 bases outside the gene matches. CDR3 nucleotides: TGTGCCAGCAGCTTAGTAGCAGCGGGAGTGGGCAATGAGCAGTTCTTC. Translating it yields CASSLVAAGVGNEQFF.

CDR3 region: CASSLEWQADTQYF. Written as DNA, the CDR3 is TGTGCCAGCAGCTTAGAATGGCAAGCAGATACGCAGTATTTT. V is TRBV7-2 and J is TRBJ2-3; D not certain. The V end was cut by 1 base, the J end by 4 bases, with 9 bases between. This CDR3 region has 14 residues. Per the germline V gene, CDR1 is SGHTA and CDR2 is FQGNSA.

The chain combines TRBV7-9 with TRBJ1-3; maybe TRBD1 (6 bases). Germline values: CDR1 SEHNR, CDR2 FQNEAQ (reference sequence). V was pared by 1 base and J by 6 bases, with 10 bases between. The length of the CDR3 is 14 residues. The CDR3 DNA reads as TGTGCCAGCAGCTTAGTCCAGGGGATAAACACCATATATTTT. It translates to CASSLVQGINTIYF.

The rearrangement links TRBV19 to TRBJ2-2; TRBD1 aligns across 8 bases. J was trimmed by 6 bases and V by 0 bases; bases with no gene match: 6. Germline V gives CDR1 LNHDA, CDR2 SQIVND (reference sequence). The CDR3 extends over 16 amino acids. The CDR3 nucleotides read TGTGCCAGTAGTATAGAGAGGACAGGGATCGCCGGGGAGCTGTTTTTT. It is translated as CASSIERTGIAGELFF.

The chain links TRBV7-6 to TRBJ2-7, with TRBD2 matching over 9 bases. Germline V gene data show CDR1 as SGHVS and CDR2 as FNYEAQ. This CDR3 is 14 amino acids long. Unmatched junction bases numbered 9, after V lost 6 bases and J lost 6 bases. CDR3 amino acids: CASSRREGLLEQYF. Here the CDR3 DNA reads TGTGCCAGCAGTCGGCGGGAGGGCCTCCTCGAGCAGTACTTC.

This clone was seen once. V is TRBV7-3 and J is TRBJ2-7, with 9 bases fitting TRBD1. Germline CDR1 reads SGHTA; CDR2 reads FQGTGA. This CDR3 contains 15 residues. The junction had 9 bases not matched to a gene; V was cut back by 0 bases and J by 9 bases. In DNA, the CDR3 is TGTGCCAGCAGCTTAACTGGGACAGGGCTCTCTCGGCAGTACGTC. The encoded protein is CASSLTGTGLSRQYV.

The chain links TRBV4-3 to TRBJ2-5; 10 positions agree with TRBD1. V shed 1 base, J shed 5 bases, and the junction held 4 bases outside the gene matches. The V gene's germline CDR1 is LGHNA and CDR2 YSLEER. The CDR3 is 15 amino acids. The DNA of the CDR3 is TGCGCCAGCAGCCAAGCGACAGGGGGCATGGAGACCCAGTACTTC. Amino acid sequence: CASSQATGGMETQYF.

The chain recombines TRBV27 with TRBJ2-7; D is unresolved. From germline, CDR1 is MNHEY and CDR2 SMNVEV (reference sequence). V was shortened by 7 bases and J by 0 bases, with 13 bases between the two germline ends. The CDR3 has 14 residues. The CDR3 here is CASIWPPNSYEQYF. In DNA, the CDR3 is TGTGCCAGCATCTGGCCTCCAAACTCCTACGAGCAGTACTTC.

The chain carries TRBV18 and TRBJ2-5, with 7 bases fitting TRBD1. J gave up 3 bases and V 3 bases, and 7 bases lay outside the gene matches. CDR3 length: 15 residues. Per germline, CDR1 KGHSH and CDR2 LQKENI. Here the CDR3 reads CASSPLTGMEETQYF. CDR3 coding DNA: TGTGCCAGCTCACCTCTGACAGGGATGGAAGAGACCCAGTACTTC. The variable domain in full, with the rest retrieved from reference TRBV18 and TRBJ2-5, is NAGVMQNPRHLVRRRGQEARLRCSPMKGHSHVYWYRQLPEEGLKFMVYLQKENIIDESGMPKERFSAEFPKEGPSILRIQQVVRGDSAAYFCASSPLTGMEETQYFGPGTRLLVL.

This chain joins TRBV18 and TRBJ2-7, with 7 bases aligning to TRBD2. This CDR3 is 14 amino acids long. Germline-derived CDR1 and CDR2 are KGHSH and LQKENI. The junction had 7 bases not matched to a gene; V was cut back by 3 bases and J by 5 bases. DNA of the CDR3: TGTGCCAGCTCACCCGTGGCGGGGGAGCACGAGCAGTACGTC. Translated: CASSPVAGEHEQYV.

The chain carries TRBV2 and TRBJ2-7; TRBD1 matches 8 bases. In germline, CDR1 is SNHLY, CDR2 FYNNEI. Trimming cost V 2 bases and J 4 bases; bases outside gene matches: 10. The CDR3 is 16 residues long. The CDR3 reads CASSEIGTGRPYEQYV. The CDR3 DNA follows: TGTGCCAGCAGTGAAATAGGGACAGGCCGACCTTACGAGCAGTACGTC.

This chain uses TRBV5-1 with TRBJ1-4; 9 nucleotides match TRBD1. The germline CDR1 and CDR2 sequences are SGHRS and YFSETQ. This CDR3 is 15 amino acids long. Trimming removed 4 bases from V and 7 bases from J; junction bases left unmatched: 8. The CDR3 protein is CASSVTGTGSEKLFF. CDR3 nucleotide sequence: TGCGCCAGCAGCGTCACCGGGACAGGGAGTGAAAAACTGTTTTTT.

The gene calls are TRBV11-2 and TRBJ2-1; 8 bases line up with TRBD2. J lost 9 bases, V lost 1 base, and 8 bases had no gene match. The CDR3 length is 15 residues. Germline CDR1 is SGHAT and CDR2 is FQNNGV. This CDR3 reads CASSLGAGDYGEQFF. CDR3 bases: TGTGCCAGCAGCTTAGGAGCGGGAGACTATGGTGAGCAGTTCTTC.

The gene calls are TRBV10-3 and TRBJ1-6, with D possibly being TRBD1 (5 bases). Trimming removed 3 bases at V and 2 bases at J, with 11 bases between. The CDR3 contains 16 residues. Germline V gene lookup returns CDR1 ENHRY and CDR2 SYGVKD. Written as DNA, the CDR3 is TGTGCCATCAGTGAAGGTCCGGACACCTATAATTCACCCCTCCACTTT. Protein: CAISEGPDTYNSPLHF.

CDR3 loop: CASSEVSVSGYTF. CDR3 nucleotides: TGTGCCAGCAGTGAAGTCAGCGTAAGTGGCTACACCTTC. The chain uses TRBV6-1 and TRBJ1-2; no clear D. Germline-derived CDR1 and CDR2 are MNHNS and SASEGT. The CDR3 runs 13 residues. V shed 1 base and J shed 7 bases, with 10 bases lying between them.

The V gene is TRBV5-4, the J gene TRBJ2-3; a weak D match, TRBD2 (6 bases). Trimming stripped 0 bases from V and 0 bases from J, with 11 bases between. Germline V gives CDR1 SGHNT, CDR2 YYREEE (reference sequence). This CDR3 comprises 16 residues. The CDR3 DNA sequence: TGTGCCAGCAGCTTGGGGGCTAGCGCTAGCACAGATACGCAGTATTTT. Its protein product is CASSLGASASTDTQYF.

In DNA, the CDR3 is TGTGCCAGCAGCTTAGCCGCCGGGGGCTACGAGCAGTACTTC. It specifies CASSLAAGGYEQYF. The rearrangement links TRBV7-9 to TRBJ2-7, with a tentative D call TRBD2 (6 bases). The length of the CDR3 is 14 residues. The V end was cut by 0 bases, the J end by 3 bases, with 9 bases between. CDR1 and CDR2 (germline): SEHNR, FQNEAQ (reference sequence).

The CDR3 nucleotides are TGTGCCAGCAGGAGATCCCAGGGGGCTTTAGGTGAAAAACTGTTTTTT. This translates into CASRRSQGALGEKLFF. This sequence joins TRBV28 and TRBJ1-4; 8 bases agree with TRBD1. The CDR3 is 16 residues long. Germline CDR1 MDHEN, CDR2 SYDVKM. V was pared by 6 bases and J by 7 bases, with 13 bases of the junction left unmatched.

V is TRBV7-6 and J is TRBJ2-1; TRBD2 matches 10 bases. From germline, CDR1 is SGHVS and CDR2 FNYEAQ. The CDR3 length is 17 residues. The ends lost 5 bases at V and 0 bases at J; junction bases unmatched: 7. This CDR3 is CASSPGTSVSSYNEQFF. DNA for the CDR3: TGTGCCAGCAGCCCTGGGACTAGCGTGAGCTCCTACAATGAGCAGTTCTTC.

The CDR3 here is CASSQDPGEGGQPQHF. In DNA, the CDR3 is TGCGCCAGCAGCCAAGATCCGGGGGAGGGTGGACAGCCCCAGCATTTT. The rearrangement links TRBV4-3 to TRBJ1-5; a possible D gene is TRBD1 (5 bases). V was trimmed by 0 bases and J by 7 bases, leaving 16 bases between them. Looked up from germline, CDR1 is LGHNA and CDR2 is YSLEER. This CDR3 has 16 residues.

J is TRBJ2-2 and V is TRBV4-2; maybe TRBD2 (6 bases). Trimming took 3 bases from V and 1 from J, leaving 12 bases between them. Looked up from germline, CDR1 is LGHNA and CDR2 is YNFKEQ. The CDR3 consists of 16 residues. CDR3 in amino acids: CASSHHRGMNTGELFF. DNA of the CDR3: TGTGCCAGCAGCCATCATCGCGGGATGAACACCGGGGAGCTGTTTTTT.

Remarks on this clone: Additional DNA sequences in this sample encode the identical CDR3. V gene TRBV3-1 (or the pseudogene TRBV3-2) combines with J gene TRBJ2-3, with 11 bases matching TRBD2. CDR1 is LGHDT and CDR2 is YNNKEL in the germline V gene (reference sequence). The CDR3 extends over 15 amino acids. Unmatched junction bases numbered 0, after V lost 4 bases and J lost 0 bases. The CDR3 nucleotides read TGTGCCAGCAGCCCTAGCGGGAGGAGCACAGATACGCAGTATTTT. It codes for CASSPSGRSTDTQYF.

The chain combines TRBV29-1 with TRBJ2-1, with TRBD1 matching 8 bases. There are 13 residues in the CDR3. Trimming removed 7 bases from V and 1 base from J; junction bases left unmatched: 3. Germline V gene lookup returns CDR1 SQVTM and CDR2 ANQGSEA. CDR3 sequence (DNA): TGCAGCGCAGGACAGGGTTCCTACAATGAGCAGTTCTTC. It codes for CSAGQGSYNEQFF.